A single sample is the source of the 11 T cell receptor beta chains below, sequenced in a study of T cells after yellow fever vaccination. One entry per CDR3 protein results from TCRdb running MiXCR on the 5' RACE reads. The sample has about 400,000 distinct CDR3 sequences, more than 5.5% seen once. Sequenced here: PBMCs, sampled 5 days after the yellow fever booster vaccination. The receptor source for this set is a man aged 30 to 39 who received the YFV17D yellow fever vaccine.

V usage is TRBV19 and J usage is TRBJ1-2, with D maybe TRBD1 (5 bases). CDR1 is LNHDA and CDR2 is SQIVND in the germline V gene (reference sequence). V lost 0 bases and J 3 bases, leaving 11 bases between the germline ends. The CDR3 totals 15 residues. This chain's CDR3 is CASSIDRGHHYGYTF. DNA of the CDR3: TGTGCCAGTAGTATAGATAGAGGACACCACTATGGCTACACCTTC.

This clonotype occurred many times. The CDR3 loop reads CASSPWAFVGDTEAFF. CDR3 DNA: TGTGCCAGCTCACCCTGGGCGTTTGTCGGGGACACTGAAGCTTTCTTT. The chain recombines TRBV18 with TRBJ1-1; D uncertain. The CDR3 runs to 16 residues. The V gene's germline CDR1 is KGHSH and CDR2 LQKENI. Deletions cut 3 bases from V and 3 bases from J, with 17 bases between. The full variable domain, rest sourced from reference TRBV18 and TRBJ1-1, is NAGVMQNPRHLVRRRGQEARLRCSPMKGHSHVYWYRQLPEEGLKFMVYLQKENIIDESGMPKERFSAEFPKEGPSILRIQQVVRGDSAAYFCASSPWAFVGDTEAFFGQGTRLTVV.

This clonotype was picked up a small number of times. V usage is TRBV7-9 and J usage is TRBJ2-2, with 10 bases that match TRBD2. V shed 5 bases and J 1 base; nucleotides not matched to a gene: 4. Germline CDR1 reads SEHNR; CDR2 reads FQNEAQ (reference sequence). This CDR3 has 16 amino acids. CDR3 coding DNA: TGTGCCAGCAGCCATAGGACTAGCGGGAACACCGGGGAGCTGTTTTTT. Translating gives CASSHRTSGNTGELFF.

This clonotype has more than one count but fewer than ten. The CDR3 sequence: CASSFVGRAETQYF. The CDR3 region has the DNA TGTGCCAGCAGTTTTGTAGGGCGTGCAGAGACCCAGTACTTC. This rearrangement joins TRBV12-3 or TRBV12-4 to TRBJ2-5, with no clear D. The CDR3 covers 14 residues. With 3 bases removed from V and 4 bases from J, the gap between germline ends came to 12 bases.

This clonotype was detected a few times. The V call is TRBV5-1, the J call TRBJ2-6, with 8 bases aligning to TRBD1. This CDR3 is built from 21 residues. The ends lost 4 bases at V and 0 bases at J; junction bases unmatched: 18. Per the germline V gene, CDR1 is SGHRS and CDR2 is YFSETQ. CDR3 residues: CASSHKGVGTGLGSGANVLTF. CDR3 sequence (DNA): TGCGCCAGCAGCCACAAGGGGGTTGGGACAGGTCTAGGCTCTGGGGCCAACGTCCTGACTTTC.

This chain joins TRBV5-1 and TRBJ2-3; 8 nucleotides align to TRBD1. V was pared by 2 bases and J by 0 bases, with 5 bases of the junction left unmatched. The CDR3 is 16 amino acids. Germline CDR1 and CDR2: SGHRS and YFSETQ. The DNA of the CDR3 is TGCGCCAGCAGCTTTAAGTGGACAGGGAGCACAGATACGCAGTATTTT. Translating it yields CASSFKWTGSTDTQYF.

This clonotype was recorded a few times. The rearrangement joins TRBV7-2 to TRBJ2-7; 11 nucleotides match TRBD2. The CDR3 runs 17 residues. V dropped 1 base and J dropped 0; count of bases not matched to a gene: 5. Germline CDR1 is SGHTA and CDR2 is FQGNSA. This CDR3 is CASSLGGLAGFSYEQYF. CDR3 bases: TGTGCCAGCAGCTTAGGAGGACTAGCGGGCTTCTCCTACGAGCAGTACTTC.

This clonotype was seen many times. V gene TRBV14 combines with J gene TRBJ2-5; no definite D call. Trimming stripped 4 bases from V and 5 bases from J, with 14 bases between. CDR3 length: 14 residues. Germline lookup yields CDR1 SGHDN and CDR2 FVKESK. The CDR3 sequence: CASSPLKLEETQYF. The CDR3 DNA is TGTGCCAGCAGCCCCCTAAAGCTAGAGGAGACCCAGTACTTC.

This clonotype was recorded many times. The chain recombines TRBV5-1 with TRBJ2-1, with 14 bases that match TRBD2. CDR3 length: 17 amino acids. V trimming: 5 bases; J trimming: 8 bases; junction bases outside the gene matches: 12. Per germline, CDR1 SGHRS and CDR2 YFSETQ. Written as DNA, the CDR3 is TGCGCCAGCAGAGGACTAGCGGGAGGCCTAAGTTCCGATGAGCAGTTCTTC. Translating gives CASRGLAGGLSSDEQFF.

As regards this clonotype: At one end the junction does not follow the germline gene, possibly because of a read error. The V gene is TRBV3-1, the J gene TRBJ2-5; no definite D call. This CDR3 has 15 residues. Germline lookup yields CDR1 LGHDT and CDR2 YNNKEL (reference sequence). CDR3 DNA: TGTGCCAGCTGCCAGCAGGCCCCTGGGCTGCAGACCCAGTACTTC. It is translated as CASCQQAPGLQTQYF.

In the case of this clonotype: This could be a read error, since a much larger clone is one nucleotide away. The V call is TRBV25-1, the J call TRBJ1-1; perhaps TRBD1 as D (6 bases). From germline, CDR1 is MGHDK and CDR2 SYGVNS. The CDR3 contains 13 residues. The DNA for the CDR3 is TGTGCCGGCAGTGCGGGGGCCAACACTGAAGCTTTCTTT. Protein product: CAGSAGANTEAFF.